The 12 T cell receptor beta chains below were found in one sample sequenced in a study of cytomegalovirus exposure and HLA in healthy donors. In the PCR, 60 Vbeta and 13 Jbeta primers were used. Method: immunoSEQ multiplex PCR; TCRdb's copy keeps in-frame clones and lacks some. The data hold about 160,000 clones, with 80% observed a single time. The specimen was PBMCs. The receptors come from a male donor in good health and CMV-seropositive.

The chain recombines TRBV28 with TRBJ1-4; no definite D call. Looked up from germline, CDR1 is MDHEN and CDR2 is SYDVKM. The CDR3 contains 14 residues. The V gene lost 7 bases and the J gene lost 4 bases, with 13 bases spanning the gap. The CDR3 is CASTGEVDNEKLFF. The CDR3, as DNA: TGTGCCAGCACCGGAGAGGTGGATAATGAAAAACTGTTTTTT.

The J gene is TRBJ2-2, the V gene TRBV18; D not certain. Trimming removed 8 bases at V and 2 bases at J, with 12 bases between. The CDR3 totals 14 residues. CDR1 and CDR2 from the germline V gene are KGHSH and LQKENI. The CDR3 region has the DNA TGTGCCAGCCAAACAGCCACTAACACCGGGGAGCTGTTTTTT. Protein: CASQTATNTGELFF.

The gene calls are TRBV4-2 and TRBJ2-1; the D gene is possibly TRBD2 (5 bases). This CDR3 region has 15 residues. V lost 0 bases and J lost 9, with 15 bases in between. In germline, CDR1 is LGHNA, CDR2 YNFKEQ. The CDR3: CASSQDLGSRFEQFF. In DNA form, the CDR3 reads TGTGCCAGCAGCCAAGATCTGGGGAGTAGGTTTGAGCAGTTCTTC.

The V and J genes are TRBV4-1 and TRBJ1-2; 10 bases are shared with TRBD1. CDR1 and CDR2 from the germline V gene are MGHRA and YSYEKL. Germline trimming cut 3 bases from V and 8 bases from J; bases unmatched to any gene: 6. The CDR3 consists of 14 residues. The CDR3 loop is CASSHGTGEGGYTF. The CDR3 DNA is TGCGCCAGCAGCCATGGGACAGGGGAAGGCGGCTACACCTTC.

Notes on this clone: The germline gene is not matched at one end of the junction; a read error may be the cause. The genes are TRBV7-9 and TRBJ1-3, with a weak D call TRBD1 (5 bases). This CDR3 spans 16 amino acids. CDR1 and CDR2 (germline): SEHNR, FQNEAQ (reference sequence). The CDR3 DNA follows: TGTTCCAGCAGCTCCTGGGACTTCATCTCTGGAAACACCATATATTTT. Its protein product is CSSSSWDFISGNTIYF.

V usage is TRBV18 and J usage is TRBJ2-6, with D perhaps matching TRBD1 (5 bases). CDR1 is KGHSH and CDR2 is LQKENI in the germline V gene. With 2 bases removed from V and 0 bases from J, the gap between germline ends came to 14 bases. There are 18 residues in the CDR3. The CDR3 reads CASSPFPGSHSGANVLTF. The CDR3 bases are TGTGCCAGCTCACCATTCCCAGGGTCCCACTCTGGGGCCAACGTCCTGACTTTC.

The chain recombines TRBV6-5 with TRBJ2-3; 8 bases are shared with TRBD2. The ends lost 10 bases at V and 3 bases at J; junction bases unmatched: 9. This CDR3 comprises 14 residues. Germline-derived CDR1 and CDR2 are MNHEY and SVGAGI. The CDR3 loop reads CATGGSGRTDTQYF. Here the CDR3 DNA reads TGTGCCACCGGAGGGAGCGGGAGAACAGATACGCAGTATTTT.

The chain joins TRBV19 to TRBJ2-1; 9 bases align to TRBD2. The germline V gene has CDR1 LNHDA and CDR2 SQIVND (reference sequence). Unmatched junction bases numbered 12, after V lost 3 bases and J lost 6 bases. The CDR3 runs 17 residues. CDR3 protein: CASSIRIAGVVINEQFF. The CDR3 coding sequence is TGTGCCAGTAGTATTAGGATAGCGGGAGTTGTGATCAATGAGCAGTTCTTC.

The V call is TRBV27, the J call TRBJ2-1; 9 nucleotides align to TRBD2. This CDR3 is built from 16 residues. Germline V gene sequence: CDR1 MNHEY, CDR2 SMNVEV (reference sequence). V gave up 7 bases and J gave up 4 bases; unmatched junction bases: 11. CDR3 region: CASTQGREGAYNEQFF. As DNA, the CDR3 is TGTGCCAGCACCCAGGGGCGGGAGGGCGCTTACAATGAGCAGTTCTTC.

The chain joins TRBV7-2 to TRBJ2-7, with 10 bases aligning to TRBD1. The germline V gene has CDR1 SGHTA and CDR2 FQGNSA. This CDR3 comprises 14 residues. V lost 5 bases and J lost 2; bases outside the gene matches: 3. In DNA, the CDR3 is TGTGCCAGCAGCGCCGGGACAGGGGCCTACGAGCAGTACTTC. Protein: CASSAGTGAYEQYF.

The chain joins TRBV6-1 to TRBJ2-7; possible D gene TRBD2, 6 bases. Trimming shortened V by 4 bases and J by 2 bases, and 12 bases separated the two germline ends. The CDR3 contains 14 residues. Per germline, CDR1 MNHNS and CDR2 SASEGT. The CDR3 here is CASSASGLTYEQYF. In DNA form, the CDR3 reads TGTGCCAGCAGTGCAAGCGGGCTGACCTACGAGCAGTACTTC.

The chain recombines TRBV19 with TRBJ1-5; possibly TRBD1 for D (5 bases). The CDR3 sequence is 11 residues long. Germline V gives CDR1 LNHDA, CDR2 SQIVND (reference sequence). Trimming removed 7 bases from V and 7 bases from J, with 8 bases in between. The chain's CDR3 is CASKQGQPQHF. CDR3 in DNA: TGTGCCAGTAAGCAGGGACAGCCCCAGCATTTT.